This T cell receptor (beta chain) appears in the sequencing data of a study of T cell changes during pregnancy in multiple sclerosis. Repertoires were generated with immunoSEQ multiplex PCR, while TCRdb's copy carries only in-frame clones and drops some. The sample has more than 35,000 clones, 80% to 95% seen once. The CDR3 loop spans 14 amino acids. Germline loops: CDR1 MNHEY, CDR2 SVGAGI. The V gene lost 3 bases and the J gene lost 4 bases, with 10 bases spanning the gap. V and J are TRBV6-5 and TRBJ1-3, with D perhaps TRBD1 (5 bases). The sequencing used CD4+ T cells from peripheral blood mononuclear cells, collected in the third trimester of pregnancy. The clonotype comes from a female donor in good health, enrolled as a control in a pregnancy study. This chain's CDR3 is CASSYSDKGNTIYF. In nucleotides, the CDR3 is TGTGCCAGCAGTTATTCGGACAAAGGAAACACCATATATTTT.